This T cell receptor (beta chain) was recovered during a study of control samples from healthy donors and cancer patients. Profiled with immunoSEQ multiplex PCR; TCRdb holds only in-frame clones, not every one. Among 70,000 to 85,000 clones listed, 70% to 85% were seen once. Germline values: CDR1 SNHLY, CDR2 FYNNEI. Trimming cost V 7 bases and J 1 base, with 13 bases left between them. The CDR3 consists of 15 residues. This clonotype was obtained from a man between 60 and 75 years old with head and neck cancer. The genes are TRBV2 and TRBJ2-2; tentatively, D is TRBD1 (6 bases). The sequenced sample consisted of PBMCs. The chain's CDR3 is CASTVDRLNTGELFF. The DNA of the CDR3 is TGTGCCAGCACAGTTGACAGGTTGAACACCGGGGAGCTGTTTTTT.